The sequence of this TCR beta chain was determined in a study of cytomegalovirus exposure and HLA in healthy donors. Overall study context: From HLA-typed donors, an early data release held about 85 million unique TCRs.

Whole-study findings and limits: What a later analysis showed was that several of the most significant clusters appeared linked to common viral pathogens. V- and J-gene trimming of TCR beta was linked (in a later analysis) to a missense DCLRE1C variant.

The CDR3 is 15 residues long. V shed 0 bases and J shed 2 bases, with 10 bases lying between them. The V gene's germline CDR1 is MNHEY and CDR2 SVGAGI. This clone was counted once. Its antigen is unidentified. A multiplex PCR was run with 60 Vbeta primers and 13 Jbeta primers. Method: immunoSEQ multiplex PCR; TCRdb's copy keeps in-frame clones and lacks some. The table includes some 150,000 clones, about three quarters detected once. The sample taken for sequencing was PBMCs. The chain uses TRBV6-5 and TRBJ1-2; the D gene is possibly TRBD1 (6 bases). This sequence was found in a woman in her 40s in good health and CMV-seronegative. CDR3 residues: CASSYSGQINYGYTF. CDR3 nucleotides: TGTGCCAGCAGTTACTCAGGACAGATCAACTATGGCTACACCTTC.